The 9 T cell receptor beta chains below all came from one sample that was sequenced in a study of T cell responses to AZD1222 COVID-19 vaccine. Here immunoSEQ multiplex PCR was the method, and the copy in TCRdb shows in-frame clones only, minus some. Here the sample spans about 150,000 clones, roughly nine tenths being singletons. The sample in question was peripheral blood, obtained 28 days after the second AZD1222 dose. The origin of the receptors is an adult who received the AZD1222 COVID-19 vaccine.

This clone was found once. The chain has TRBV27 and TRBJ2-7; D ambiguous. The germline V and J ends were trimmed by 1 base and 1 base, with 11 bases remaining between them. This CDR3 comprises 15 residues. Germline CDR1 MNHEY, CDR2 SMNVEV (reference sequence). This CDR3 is CASSLYPGPSYEQYF. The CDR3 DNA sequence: TGTGCCAGCAGTTTATACCCCGGACCTTCCTACGAGCAGTACTTC.

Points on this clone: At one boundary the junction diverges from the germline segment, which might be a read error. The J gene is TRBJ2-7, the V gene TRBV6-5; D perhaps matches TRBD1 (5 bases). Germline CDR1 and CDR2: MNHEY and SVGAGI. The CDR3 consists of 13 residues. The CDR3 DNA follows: TGCCCGAGACAGAAGACACTCTCCTACGAGCAGTACTTC. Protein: CPRQKTLSYEQYF.

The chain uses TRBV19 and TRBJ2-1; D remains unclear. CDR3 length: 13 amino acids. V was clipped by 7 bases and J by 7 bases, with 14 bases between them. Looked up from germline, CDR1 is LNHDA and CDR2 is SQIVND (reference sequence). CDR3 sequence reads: CASTPQHANEQFF. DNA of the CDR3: TGTGCCAGTACCCCCCAACACGCGAATGAGCAGTTCTTC.

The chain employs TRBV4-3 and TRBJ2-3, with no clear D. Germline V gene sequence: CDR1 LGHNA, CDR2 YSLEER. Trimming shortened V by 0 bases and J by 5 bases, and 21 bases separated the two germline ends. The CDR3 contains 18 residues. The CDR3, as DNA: TGCGCCAGCAGCCAAGATAGTCGGAGCCCGGACGGAAAAGATACGCAGTATTTT. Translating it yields CASSQDSRSPDGKDTQYF.

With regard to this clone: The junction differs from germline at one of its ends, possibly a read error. The DNA of the CDR3 is TGTACCAGTAGGCCGCGGGGCCCTAACAATCAGCCCCAGCATTTT. Protein product: CTSRPRGPNNQPQHF. The chain is built from TRBV19 and TRBJ1-5; possible D gene TRBD1, 5 bases. Per the germline V gene, CDR1 is LNHDA and CDR2 is SQIVND (reference sequence). This CDR3 region has 15 residues. The full variable domain, in which reference TRBV19 and TRBJ1-5 provide the parts outside the CDR3, is DGGITQSPKYLFRKEGQNVTLSCEQNLNHDAMYWYRQDPGQGLRLIYYSQIVNDFQKGDIAEGYSVSREKKESFPLTVTSAQKNPTAFYLCTSRPRGPNNQPQHFGDGTRLSIL.

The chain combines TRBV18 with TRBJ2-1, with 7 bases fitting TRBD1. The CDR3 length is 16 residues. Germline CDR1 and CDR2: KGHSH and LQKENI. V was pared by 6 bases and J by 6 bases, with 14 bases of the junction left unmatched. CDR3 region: CASSAEGAGRANEQFF. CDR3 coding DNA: TGTGCCAGCTCCGCTGAGGGGGCAGGGCGAGCCAATGAGCAGTTCTTC. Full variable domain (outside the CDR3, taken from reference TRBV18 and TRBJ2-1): NAGVMQNPRHLVRRRGQEARLRCSPMKGHSHVYWYRQLPEEGLKFMVYLQKENIIDESGMPKERFSAEFPKEGPSILRIQQVVRGDSAAYFCASSAEGAGRANEQFFGPGTRLTVL.

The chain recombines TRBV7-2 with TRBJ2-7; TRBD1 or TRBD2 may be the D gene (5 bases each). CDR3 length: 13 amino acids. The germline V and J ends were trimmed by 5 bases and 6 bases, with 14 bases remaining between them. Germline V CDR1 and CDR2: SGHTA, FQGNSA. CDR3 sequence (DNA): TGTGCCAGCAGCCAGGGACGGATAAGCGAGCAGTACTTC. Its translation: CASSQGRISEQYF.

The chain's CDR3 is CASSQGTGVGEKLFF. The CDR3 bases are TGCGCCAGCAGCCAAGGAACGGGGGTTGGGGAAAAACTGTTTTTT. The chain joins TRBV4-3 to TRBJ1-4; D possibly corresponds to TRBD1 (5 bases). The V and J ends lost 1 base and 8 bases respectively, with 14 bases between them. CDR1 and CDR2 (germline): LGHNA, YSLEER. The CDR3 extends over 15 amino acids.

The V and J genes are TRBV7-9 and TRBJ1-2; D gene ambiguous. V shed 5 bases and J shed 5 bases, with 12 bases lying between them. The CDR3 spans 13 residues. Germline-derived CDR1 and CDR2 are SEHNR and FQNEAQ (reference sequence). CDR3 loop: CASSLGTAYGYTF. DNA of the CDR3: TGTGCCAGCAGCCTGGGAACAGCGTATGGCTACACCTTC.